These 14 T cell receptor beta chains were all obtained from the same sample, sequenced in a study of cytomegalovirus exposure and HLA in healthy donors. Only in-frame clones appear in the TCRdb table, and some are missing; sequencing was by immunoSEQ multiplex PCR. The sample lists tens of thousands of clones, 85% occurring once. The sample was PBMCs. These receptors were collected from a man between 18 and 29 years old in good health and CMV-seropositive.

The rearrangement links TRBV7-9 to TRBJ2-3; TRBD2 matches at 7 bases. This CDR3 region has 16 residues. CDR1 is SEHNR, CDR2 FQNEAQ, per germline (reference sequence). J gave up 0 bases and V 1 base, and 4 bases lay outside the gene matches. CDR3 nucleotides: TGTGCCAGCAGCTTAGTGGCTAGCGGAAGCACAGATACGCAGTATTTT. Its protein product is CASSLVASGSTDTQYF.

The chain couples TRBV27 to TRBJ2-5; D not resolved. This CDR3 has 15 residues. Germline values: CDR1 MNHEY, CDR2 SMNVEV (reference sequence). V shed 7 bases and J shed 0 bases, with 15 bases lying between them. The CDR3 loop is CASKSTTLYQETQYF. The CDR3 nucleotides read TGTGCCAGCAAGTCTACGACACTGTACCAAGAGACCCAGTACTTC.

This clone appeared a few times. In DNA form, the CDR3 reads TGCGCCAGCAGACAGGAGCTGACCGGGGAGCTGTTTTTT. Translated: CASRQELTGELFF. This chain connects TRBV5-1 to TRBJ2-2; TRBD1 is a possible D gene (5 bases). The CDR3 totals 13 residues. The ends were cut back, 5 bases at V and 5 bases at J, with 10 bases in the middle. Germline assignment: CDR1 SGHRS and CDR2 YFSETQ.

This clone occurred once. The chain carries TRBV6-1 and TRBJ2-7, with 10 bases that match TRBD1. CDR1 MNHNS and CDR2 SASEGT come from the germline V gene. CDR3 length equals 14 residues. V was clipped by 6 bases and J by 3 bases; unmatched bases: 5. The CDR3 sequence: CASRRGQGFYEQYF. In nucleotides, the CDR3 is TGTGCCAGCAGGAGGGGACAGGGGTTCTACGAGCAGTACTTC.

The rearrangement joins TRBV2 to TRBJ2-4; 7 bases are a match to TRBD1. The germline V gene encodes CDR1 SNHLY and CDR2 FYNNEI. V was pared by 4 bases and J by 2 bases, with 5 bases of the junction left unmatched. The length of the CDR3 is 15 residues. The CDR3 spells CASSVGQSTKNIQYF. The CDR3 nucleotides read TGTGCCAGCAGTGTGGGACAGTCGACCAAAAACATTCAGTACTTC.

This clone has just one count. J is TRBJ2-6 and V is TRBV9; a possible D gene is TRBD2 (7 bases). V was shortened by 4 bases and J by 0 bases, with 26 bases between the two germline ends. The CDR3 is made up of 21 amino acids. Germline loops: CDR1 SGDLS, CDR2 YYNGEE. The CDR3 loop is CASSPRSAPRGRLSGANVLTF. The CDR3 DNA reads TGTGCCAGCAGCCCCCGATCCGCCCCGCGGGGGCGACTCTCTGGGGCCAACGTCCTGACTTTC. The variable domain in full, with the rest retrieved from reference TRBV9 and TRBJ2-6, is DSGVTQTPKHLITATGQRVTLRCSPRSGDLSVYWYQQSLDQGLQFLIQYYNGEERAKGNILERFSAQQFPDLHSELNLSSLELGDSALYFCASSPRSAPRGRLSGANVLTFGAGSRLTVL.

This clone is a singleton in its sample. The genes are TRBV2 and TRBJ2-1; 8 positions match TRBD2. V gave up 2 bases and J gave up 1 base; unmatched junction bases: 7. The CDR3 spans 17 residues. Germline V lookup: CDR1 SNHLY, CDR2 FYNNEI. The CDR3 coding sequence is TGTGCCAGCAGTGAATGGATGAGCGGGAGTTCCTACAATGAGCAGTTCTTC. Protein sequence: CASSEWMSGSSYNEQFF.

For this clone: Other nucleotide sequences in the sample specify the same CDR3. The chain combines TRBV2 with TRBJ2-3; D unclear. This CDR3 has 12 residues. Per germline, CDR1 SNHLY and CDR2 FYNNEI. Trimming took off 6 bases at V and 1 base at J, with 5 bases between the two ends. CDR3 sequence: CASRTGTDTQYF. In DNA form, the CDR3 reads TGTGCCAGCAGAACAGGCACAGATACGCAGTATTTT.

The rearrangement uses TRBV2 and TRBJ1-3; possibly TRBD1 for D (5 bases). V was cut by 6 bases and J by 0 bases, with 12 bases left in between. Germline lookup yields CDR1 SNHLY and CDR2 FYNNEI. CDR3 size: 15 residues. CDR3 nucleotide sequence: TGTGCCAGCAGCCTAGACAGTTACTCTGGAAACACCATATATTTT. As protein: CASSLDSYSGNTIYF.

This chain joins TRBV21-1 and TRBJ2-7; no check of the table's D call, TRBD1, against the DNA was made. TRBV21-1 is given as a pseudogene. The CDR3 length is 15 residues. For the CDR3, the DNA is TGTGCCAGCAGCAAACAACCCCCTTCAGATGGCGAGCAGTACTTC. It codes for CASSKQPPSDGEQYF.

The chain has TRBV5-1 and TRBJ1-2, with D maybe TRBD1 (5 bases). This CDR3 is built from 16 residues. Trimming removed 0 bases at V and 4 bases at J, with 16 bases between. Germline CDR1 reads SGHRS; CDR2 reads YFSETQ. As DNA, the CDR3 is TGCGCCAGCAGCTTGGATGCCGGAGGGGCTCTCTATGGCTACACCTTC. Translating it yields CASSLDAGGALYGYTF.

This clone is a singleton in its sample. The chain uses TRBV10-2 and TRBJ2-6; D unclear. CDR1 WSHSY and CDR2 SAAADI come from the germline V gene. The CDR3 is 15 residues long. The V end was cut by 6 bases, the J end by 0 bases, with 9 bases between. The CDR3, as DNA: TGCGCCAGCAGGGGCCCGAGCTCTGGGGCCAACGTCCTGACTTTC. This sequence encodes CASRGPSSGANVLTF.

The CDR3 DNA reads as TGTGCCAGCAGTGGCCTACCGGGACAGGGGGCGCAGGGTACCGGGGAGCTGTTTTTT. Translating gives CASSGLPGQGAQGTGELFF. The V and J genes are TRBV6-4 and TRBJ2-2, with 12 bases aligning to TRBD1. CDR3 size: 19 residues. Trimming cost V 4 bases and J 5 bases; bases outside gene matches: 14. From germline, CDR1 is MRHNA and CDR2 SNTAGT.

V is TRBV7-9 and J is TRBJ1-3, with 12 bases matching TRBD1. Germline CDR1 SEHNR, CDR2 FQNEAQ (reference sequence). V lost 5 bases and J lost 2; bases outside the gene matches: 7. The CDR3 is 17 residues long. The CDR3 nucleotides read TGTGCCAGCAGCGGCGGGACAGGGGGCAGAGCTGGAAACACCATATATTTT. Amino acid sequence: CASSGGTGGRAGNTIYF.